These 29 T cell receptor beta chains originate from one sample sequenced in a study of Ad26.COV2.S vaccination and SARS-CoV-2 variants. Treatment described: some 20 received Ad26.COV2.S at low or high dose, single or two shots; roughly 5 received placebo; per-sample allocation not given. Sample collection was performed on day 63 after the first vaccine or placebo injection. The data were produced by immunoSEQ multiplex PCR, yet TCRdb's version contains in-frame clones alone and is incomplete. The sample has roughly 500,000 clones; roughly 87% are singletons. The material sequenced was peripheral blood, taken in a trial of Ad26.COV2.S vaccine versus placebo. These receptors were collected from a person aged 18-60 years who received the Ad26.COV2.S COVID-19 vaccine or a placebo.

This rearrangement joins TRBV2 to TRBJ2-7; D remains ambiguous. There are 13 residues in the CDR3. Trimming removed 6 bases at V and 10 bases at J, with 19 bases between. CDR1 is SNHLY and CDR2 is FYNNEI in the germline V gene. CDR3 bases: TGTGCCAGCAGCCCATACGAGCGTGTTCCACAGTACTTC. This encodes CASSPYERVPQYF.

This sequence joins TRBV5-1 and TRBJ1-6, with D maybe TRBD1 (5 bases). CDR1 is SGHRS, CDR2 YFSETQ, per germline. The V end was cut by 4 bases, the J end by 8 bases, with 16 bases between. This CDR3 region has 15 residues. CDR3 protein: CASSLRQTRDSPLHF. CDR3 coding DNA: TGCGCCAGCAGCCTACGACAGACCAGGGATTCACCCCTCCACTTT.

The J gene is TRBJ2-3, the V gene TRBV6-2 or TRBV6-3, with 7 bases fitting TRBD2. The CDR3 sequence is 15 residues long. CDR1 and CDR2 from the germline V gene are MNHEY and SVGEGT. The trim removed 0 bases at V and 3 bases at J, leaving 3 bases unmatched. The CDR3 DNA reads TGTGCCAGCAGTTACTCGGGAGGGAGAACAGATACGCAGTATTTT. This gives the protein CASSYSGGRTDTQYF.

This sequence joins TRBV4-3 and TRBJ1-1, with D maybe TRBD1 (5 bases). Trimming shortened V by 4 bases and J by 3 bases, and 12 bases separated the two germline ends. The CDR3 is made up of 14 amino acids. Germline loops: CDR1 LGHNA, CDR2 YSLEER. The CDR3 DNA follows: TGCGCCAGCAGCCCTAAAGGAGGGGACACTGAAGCTTTCTTT. It codes for CASSPKGGDTEAFF.

The V and J genes are TRBV10-2 and TRBJ2-1; the match to TRBD2 covers 10 bases. Losses at the gene ends were 5 bases for V and 7 bases for J; bases not matched to a gene: 8. CDR3 length: 15 residues. Germline V CDR1 and CDR2: WSHSY, SAAADI. The CDR3 nucleotides are TGCGCCAGCAGTTGGGCTAGCGGGAGAAAGAATGAGCAGTTCTTC. This sequence encodes CASSWASGRKNEQFF.

The rearrangement joins TRBV28 to TRBJ1-1; D gene uncertain. This CDR3 is 10 amino acids long. The V gene's germline CDR1 is MDHEN and CDR2 SYDVKM. V was trimmed by 8 bases and J by 8 bases, leaving 9 bases between them. The CDR3 is CASPPREAFF. CDR3 sequence (DNA): TGTGCCAGCCCCCCCCGAGAAGCTTTCTTT. The full variable domain, with the rest looked up from reference TRBV28 and TRBJ1-1, is DVKVTQSSRYLVKRTGEKVFLECVQDMDHENMFWYRQDPGLGLRLIYFSYDVKMKEKGDIPEGYSVSREKKERFSLILESASTNQTSMYLCASPPREAFFGQGTRLTVV.

V usage is TRBV10-3 and J usage is TRBJ2-2, with 12 bases lining up with TRBD2. The length of the CDR3 is 16 residues. Germline V CDR1 and CDR2: ENHRY, SYGVKD. J gave up 8 bases and V 2 bases, and 6 bases lay outside the gene matches. For the CDR3, the DNA is TGTGCCATCAGTGAGCTAGCGGGAGGGCCTTCTGGGGAGCTGTTTTTT. Translated, it gives CAISELAGGPSGELFF.

The V and J genes are TRBV30 and TRBJ1-1, with unresolved D. CDR3 length: 13 residues. CDR1 and CDR2 from the germline V gene are GTSNPN and SVGIG (reference sequence). Trimming removed 2 bases from V and 6 bases from J, with 13 bases in between. The CDR3 DNA sequence: TGTGCCTGGAGTCGGGCGAGGTGGTCTGAAGCTTTCTTT. Amino acids: CAWSRARWSEAFF.

The chain employs TRBV29-1 and TRBJ1-2; D is unclear. The length of the CDR3 is 14 residues. Germline loops: CDR1 SQVTM, CDR2 ANQGSEA. V was pared by 7 bases and J by 2 bases, with 17 bases between. The CDR3: CSALGGTMNYGYTF. The CDR3 coding sequence is TGCAGCGCGCTGGGAGGAACCATGAACTATGGCTACACCTTC. The variable domain in full, with the rest retrieved from reference TRBV29-1 and TRBJ1-2, is SAVISQKPSRDICQRGTSLTIQCQVDSQVTMMFWYRQQPGQSLTLIATANQGSEATYESGFVIDKFPISRPNLTFSTLTVSNMSPEDSSIYLCSALGGTMNYGYTFGSGTRLTVV.

The V gene is TRBV15, the J gene TRBJ2-2, with D perhaps TRBD2 (7 bases). The V gene lost 0 bases and the J gene lost 4 bases, with 12 bases spanning the gap. This CDR3 has 16 amino acids. Germline CDR1 and CDR2: LNHNV and YYDKDF (reference sequence). The CDR3 region is CATSRDRGAGTGELFF. Written as DNA, the CDR3 is TGTGCCACCAGCAGAGATCGGGGGGCAGGCACCGGGGAGCTGTTTTTT.

The gene calls are TRBV7-2 and TRBJ1-1; D is ambiguous. The CDR3 spans 13 residues. From germline, CDR1 is SGHTA and CDR2 FQGNSA. Trimming stripped 5 bases from V and 4 bases from J, with 11 bases between. The CDR3 protein is CASSPKAATEAFF. In nucleotides, the CDR3 is TGTGCCAGCAGCCCAAAAGCCGCCACTGAAGCTTTCTTT.

The chain has TRBV30 and TRBJ2-2; 8 bases fit TRBD2. Germline V gene sequence: CDR1 GTSNPN, CDR2 SVGIG (reference sequence). The CDR3 extends over 17 amino acids. J lost 5 bases, V lost 0 bases, and 11 bases had no gene match. The CDR3 DNA reads TGTGCCTGGAGTGTAAGGGTTGGCGCTAGCGGGACCGGGGAGCTGTTTTTT. It encodes CAWSVRVGASGTGELFF.

The chain carries TRBV28 and TRBJ2-3; TRBD2 matches 9 bases. Per germline, CDR1 MDHEN and CDR2 SYDVKM. This CDR3 spans 16 amino acids. V lost 2 bases, J lost 4 bases, and 7 bases stayed unmatched. CDR3 in DNA: TGTGCCAGCAGTTTAATCCCTGCGGGAGGGTCAGATACGCAGTATTTT. Its translation is CASSLIPAGGSDTQYF.

This clone was picked up many times. This chain connects TRBV14 to TRBJ1-2; D unclear. This CDR3 comprises 15 residues. V shed 0 bases and J shed 6 bases, with 14 bases lying between them. Germline assignment: CDR1 SGHDN and CDR2 FVKESK. The CDR3 here is CASSQDLGMGNGYTF. In DNA, the CDR3 is TGTGCCAGCAGCCAAGATCTCGGCATGGGGAATGGCTACACCTTC. The entire variable domain, with the rest obtained from reference TRBV14 and TRBJ1-2, is as follows: EAGVTQFPSHSVIEKGQTVTLRCDPISGHDNLYWYRRVMGKEIKFLLHFVKESKQDESGMPNNRFLAERTGGTYSTLKVQPAELEDSGVYFCASSQDLGMGNGYTFGSGTRLTVV.

The V gene is TRBV11-3, the J gene TRBJ2-5, with TRBD1 matching 8 bases. The CDR3 is made up of 14 amino acids. J was trimmed by 2 bases and V by 5 bases; bases with no gene match: 4. The germline CDR1 and CDR2 sequences are SGHNT and YENEEA. CDR3 DNA: TGTGCCAGCAGCCTCCGACAGGGGCAAGAGACCCAGTACTTC. It encodes CASSLRQGQETQYF. The full variable domain, rest sourced from reference TRBV11-3 and TRBJ2-5, is EAGVVQSPRYKIIEKKQPVAFWCNPISGHNTLYWYLQNLGQGPELLIRYENEEAVDDSQLPKDRFSAERLKGVDSTLKIQPAELGDSAVYLCASSLRQGQETQYFGPGTRLLVL.

The rearrangement joins TRBV6-1 to TRBJ2-1; 11 positions match TRBD2. Germline lookup yields CDR1 MNHNS and CDR2 SASEGT. V dropped 3 bases and J dropped 6; count of bases not matched to a gene: 13. The CDR3 length is 18 residues. CDR3 amino acids: CASSEGVTSGSVGNEQFF. The CDR3 coding sequence is TGTGCCAGCAGTGAGGGGGTCACTAGCGGGAGCGTCGGCAATGAGCAGTTCTTC.

This chain links TRBV14 with TRBJ1-1; D uncertain. V was pared by 0 bases and J by 6 bases, with 8 bases between. The CDR3 sequence is 13 residues long. The germline V gene encodes CDR1 SGHDN and CDR2 FVKESK. The CDR3 DNA reads TGTGCCAGCAGCCAAGAATTGGGGTCTGAAGCTTTCTTT. Its translation: CASSQELGSEAFF. Variable domain in full (rest from reference TRBV14 and TRBJ1-1): EAGVTQFPSHSVIEKGQTVTLRCDPISGHDNLYWYRRVMGKEIKFLLHFVKESKQDESGMPNNRFLAERTGGTYSTLKVQPAELEDSGVYFCASSQELGSEAFFGQGTRLTVV.

This chain links TRBV28 with TRBJ2-7; 8 nucleotides match TRBD2. V lost 6 bases and J lost 9; bases outside the gene matches: 7. From germline, CDR1 is MDHEN and CDR2 SYDVKM. CDR3 length: 12 amino acids. CDR3 loop: CASSSGSIGQYF. The CDR3 DNA reads as TGTGCCAGCAGCAGCGGGAGCATCGGGCAGTACTTC.

The chain has TRBV28 and TRBJ2-7, with D perhaps matching TRBD1 (5 bases). V was shortened by 8 bases and J by 4 bases, with 15 bases between the two germline ends. Germline V gene data show CDR1 as MDHEN and CDR2 as SYDVKM. The CDR3 runs to 13 residues. For the CDR3, the DNA is TGTGCCAGCTGGCAGGGCGAGTGGTACGAGCAGTACTTC. It encodes CASWQGEWYEQYF.

CDR3 in amino acids: CASIPNPGTKPEAFF. CDR3 in DNA: TGTGCCAGCATCCCCAACCCCGGGACGAAACCTGAAGCTTTCTTT. This chain uses TRBV7-9 with TRBJ1-1, with a tentative D call TRBD1 (5 bases). The CDR3 covers 15 residues. Trimming took off 7 bases at V and 6 bases at J, with 21 bases between the two ends. CDR1 is SEHNR and CDR2 is FQNEAQ in the germline V gene (reference sequence).

The gene calls are TRBV3-1 (or the pseudogene TRBV3-2) and TRBJ2-1; 14 positions agree with TRBD2. CDR3 length: 17 amino acids. The germline V gene has CDR1 LGHDT and CDR2 YNNKEL (reference sequence). Trimming removed 4 bases from V and 6 bases from J; junction bases left unmatched: 8. The CDR3 nucleotides read TGTGCCAGCAGCCTGGGACTAGCGGGAGCGATAGGCAATGAGCAGTTCTTC. This translates into CASSLGLAGAIGNEQFF.

This rearrangement joins TRBV5-1 to TRBJ1-2, with 7 bases lining up with TRBD1. CDR1 is SGHRS, CDR2 YFSETQ, per germline. This CDR3 is built from 13 residues. Trimming at V came to 3 bases and at J to 5 bases, leaving 4 bases not matched to a gene. In DNA form, the CDR3 reads TGCGCCAGCAGCTCAGGACAGGTTTATGGCTACACCTTC. It encodes CASSSGQVYGYTF.

V usage is TRBV28 and J usage is TRBJ2-1; D is undetermined. CDR3 length: 14 amino acids. Germline V lookup: CDR1 MDHEN, CDR2 SYDVKM. The V and J ends lost 5 bases and 4 bases respectively, with 12 bases between them. The CDR3, as DNA: TGTGCCAGCAGTCCCCTCAACAGTTACAATGAGCAGTTCTTC. Protein product: CASSPLNSYNEQFF.

The chain combines TRBV3-1 (or the pseudogene TRBV3-2) with TRBJ1-2; D is possibly TRBD1 (5 bases). This CDR3 is built from 16 residues. V was trimmed by 4 bases and J by 3 bases, leaving 18 bases between them. The germline CDR1 and CDR2 sequences are LGHDT and YNNKEL (reference sequence). The CDR3, as DNA: TGTGCCAGCAGCCGGTCGGGGTCCGGGGCCTACTATGGCTACACCTTC. Its protein product is CASSRSGSGAYYGYTF.

As to this clone: Other DNA sequences of this sample code for an identical CDR3. The chain has TRBV12-3 or TRBV12-4 and TRBJ1-4; the D is unclear. Trimming cost V 5 bases and J 8 bases, with 6 bases left between them. The CDR3 sequence is 11 residues long. CDR3 residues: CASSLNEKLFF. The CDR3, as DNA: TGTGCCAGCAGTCTTAACGAAAAACTGTTTTTT.

V usage is TRBV3-1 (or the pseudogene TRBV3-2) and J usage is TRBJ1-1; D gene unclear. Trimming cost V 0 bases and J 6 bases, with 8 bases left between them. From germline, CDR1 is LGHDT and CDR2 YNNKEL (reference sequence). The CDR3 totals 13 residues. CDR3 region: CASSQDVQSEAFF. CDR3 sequence (DNA): TGTGCCAGCAGCCAAGATGTTCAGTCTGAAGCTTTCTTT.

This chain links TRBV2 with TRBJ1-6; no clear D gene. Germline loops: CDR1 SNHLY, CDR2 FYNNEI. V dropped 1 base and J dropped 0 bases, with 10 bases sitting between them. This CDR3 has 17 residues. The CDR3 DNA reads as TGTGCCAGCAGTGAAGGGTTAGGCGTCTCCTATAATTCACCCCTCCACTTT. Translation: CASSEGLGVSYNSPLHF.

This clone was counted only a few times. The V and J genes are TRBV29-1 and TRBJ1-2; D gene unclear. The CDR3 has 12 residues. Trimming took off 6 bases at V and 4 bases at J, with 12 bases between the two ends. CDR1 is SQVTM and CDR2 is ANQGSEA in the germline V gene. The CDR3 loop reads CSVYGLTYGYTF. CDR3 coding DNA: TGCAGCGTATATGGGTTGACCTATGGCTACACCTTC.

This chain joins TRBV5-4 and TRBJ1-3; 7 bases match TRBD1. Losses at the gene ends were 3 bases for V and 0 bases for J; bases not matched to a gene: 3. CDR1 SGHNT and CDR2 YYREEE come from the germline V gene (reference sequence). The CDR3 is 15 residues long. This CDR3 reads CASSWGQHSGNTIYF. The DNA of the CDR3 is TGTGCCAGCAGCTGGGGACAGCACTCTGGAAACACCATATATTTT.